What follows are 28 T cell receptor beta chains derived from one specimen sequenced in a study of blood T cell repertoires in COVID-19 (dated by TCRdb to the early 2020s). Library generation was performed with the immunoSEQ multiplex PCR assay. The source is immuneACCESS, and TCRdb retained only in-frame sequences with V and J called. Part of the clones is not carried over; for the studies checked, unresolved V genes explain less than half of this, and the remainder is unexplained. The sample table shows approximately 57,000 clones, and approximately 90% are seen once. The top ten clonotypes cover 4% of the sample. The sample comprised peripheral blood. These receptors were taken from a man in his fifties with acute or convalescent COVID-19.

The CDR3 sequence: CASSDHPMDRQETQYF. The CDR3, as DNA: TGTGCCAGCAGTGATCACCCTATGGACAGACAAGAGACCCAGTACTTC. V is TRBV6-1 and J is TRBJ2-5; D is perhaps TRBD1 (6 bases). This CDR3 spans 16 amino acids. Germline loops: CDR1 MNHNS, CDR2 SASEGT. Trimming pared 3 bases from V and 2 bases from J, leaving 16 bases between.

The rearrangement uses TRBV5-1 and TRBJ2-2; TRBD1 matches at 8 bases. The CDR3 has 17 residues. Germline CDR1 is SGHRS and CDR2 is YFSETQ. The junction had 6 bases not matched to a gene; V was cut back by 1 base and J by 1 base. CDR3: CASSLLQGEGNTGELFF. The CDR3 DNA reads TGCGCCAGCAGCTTGCTACAGGGGGAAGGGAACACCGGGGAGCTGTTTTTT.

This rearrangement joins TRBV19 to TRBJ2-2; TRBD1 might be the D (6 bases). Germline lookup yields CDR1 LNHDA and CDR2 SQIVND (reference sequence). The CDR3 loop spans 13 amino acids. V was shortened by 7 bases and J by 6 bases, with 12 bases between the two germline ends. In DNA, the CDR3 is TGTGCCAGTACATCCAGGGGCCCCGGGGAGCTGTTTTTT. This codes for CASTSRGPGELFF.

This chain connects TRBV5-1 to TRBJ2-5, with 9 positions matching TRBD2. The CDR3 has 16 amino acids. CDR1 and CDR2 from the germline V gene are SGHRS and YFSETQ. Losses at the gene ends were 0 bases for V and 1 base for J; bases not matched to a gene: 4. For the CDR3, the DNA is TGCGCCAGCAGCTTGGCCAGCGGGAGGCCCCAAGAGACCCAGTACTTC. Encoded protein: CASSLASGRPQETQYF.

The V and J genes are TRBV24-1 and TRBJ1-5, with 11 bases identical to TRBD1. The CDR3 has 17 residues. V was clipped by 3 bases and J by 4 bases; unmatched bases: 7. The germline gives CDR1 KGHDR, CDR2 SFDVKD. CDR3 nucleotides: TGTGCCACCAGTGATGGACCGGGACAGGGGGATAATCAGCCCCAGCATTTT. It specifies CATSDGPGQGDNQPQHF.

The chain recombines TRBV2 with TRBJ1-5; D ambiguous. The CDR3 runs to 14 residues. V was shortened by 4 bases and J by 7 bases, with 14 bases between the two germline ends. Germline assignment: CDR1 SNHLY and CDR2 FYNNEI. This CDR3 reads CASSGMGSRQPQHF. For the CDR3, the DNA is TGTGCCAGCAGTGGAATGGGCAGCCGGCAGCCCCAGCATTTT. Using reference TRBV2 and TRBJ1-5 for the parts outside the CDR3, the full variable domain is EPEVTQTPSHQVTQMGQEVILRCVPISNHLYFYWYRQILGQKVEFLVSFYNNEISEKSEIFDDQFSVERPDGSNFTLKIRSTKLEDSAMYFCASSGMGSRQPQHFGDGTRLSIL.

This clone was detected once. This chain connects TRBV12-5 to TRBJ2-7; TRBD1 agrees at 7 bases. Germline V gene data show CDR1 as LGHNT and CDR2 as FRNRAP. The trim removed 6 bases at V and 1 base at J, leaving 3 bases unmatched. The CDR3 runs 13 residues. The CDR3 loop reads CASGGTVSYEQYF. The CDR3 nucleotides read TGTGCTAGTGGGGGGACAGTTTCCTACGAGCAGTACTTC.

The genes are TRBV27 and TRBJ2-3; D possibly corresponds to TRBD2 (5 bases). The V end lost 5 bases, the J end lost 2 bases, and 14 bases lay between the germline ends. There are 15 residues in the CDR3. In germline, CDR1 is MNHEY, CDR2 SMNVEV (reference sequence). CDR3 protein: CASSLQRRYTDTQYF. The DNA of the CDR3 is TGTGCCAGCAGTCTTCAGCGGAGATACACAGATACGCAGTATTTT.

The chain recombines TRBV19 with TRBJ1-1, with D possibly TRBD1 on 6 matching bases. The CDR3 extends over 13 amino acids. V was cut by 7 bases and J by 4 bases, with 13 bases left in between. Germline CDR1 is LNHDA and CDR2 is SQIVND (reference sequence). CDR3 protein: CASNQGRGTEAFF. CDR3 nucleotides: TGTGCCAGTAATCAGGGGAGAGGCACTGAAGCTTTCTTT.

This chain links TRBV6-5 with TRBJ1-3; D may be TRBD1 (5 bases). The ends were cut back, 6 bases at V and 2 bases at J, with 11 bases in the middle. CDR1 and CDR2 (germline): MNHEY, SVGAGI. The CDR3 contains 14 residues. CDR3 loop: CASSRDPPGNTIYF. For the CDR3, the DNA is TGTGCCAGCAGCAGGGATCCCCCTGGAAACACCATATATTTT.

The CDR3 sequence: CASSLAPLLEGSFLFGYTF. DNA of the CDR3: TGTGCCAGCAGCTTAGCCCCCCTTCTGGAGGGGAGCTTCCTATTTGGCTACACCTTC. This rearrangement joins TRBV11-2 to TRBJ1-2; perhaps TRBD1 as D (5 bases). Germline V lookup: CDR1 SGHAT, CDR2 FQNNGV. The CDR3 has 19 amino acids. The V gene lost 1 base and the J gene lost 7 bases, with 28 bases spanning the gap.

This chain links TRBV28 with TRBJ1-2; 8 nucleotides match TRBD1. CDR3 length equals 13 residues. Germline V gives CDR1 MDHEN, CDR2 SYDVKM. The ends lost 2 bases at V and 5 bases at J; junction bases unmatched: 1. This chain's CDR3 is CASSLGTGYGYTF. DNA for the CDR3: TGTGCCAGCAGTTTAGGGACAGGTTATGGCTACACCTTC.

V is TRBV6-2 or TRBV6-3 and J is TRBJ2-3; perhaps TRBD2 as D (5 bases). CDR1 and CDR2 from the germline V gene are MNHEY and SVGEGT. The CDR3 contains 14 residues. V dropped 5 bases and J dropped 2 bases, with 11 bases sitting between them. In nucleotides, the CDR3 is TGTGCCAGCAGTGGCCAGCGGTTCACAGATACGCAGTATTTT. Protein product: CASSGQRFTDTQYF.

The genes are TRBV5-5 and TRBJ2-7, with D possibly matching TRBD1 (5 bases). This CDR3 is built from 14 residues. V gave up 0 bases and J gave up 6 bases, with 13 bases separating them. The V gene's germline CDR1 is SGHKS and CDR2 YYEKEE (reference sequence). The CDR3 DNA sequence: TGTGCCAGCAGCTTGGGGACACTCACAGCCGAGCAGTACTTC. Protein: CASSLGTLTAEQYF.

This CDR3 is CASSGGPGSGNIQYF. CDR3 sequence (DNA): TGTGCCAGCAGCGGCGGGCCGGGGAGTGGAAACATTCAGTACTTC. The rearrangement uses TRBV7-3 and TRBJ2-4; D perhaps matches TRBD2 (5 bases). The CDR3 extends over 15 amino acids. Germline CDR1 and CDR2: SGHTA and FQGTGA. Trimming pared 5 bases from V and 6 bases from J, leaving 17 bases between.

The CDR3 is CASSYTQGSGYTF. DNA of the CDR3: TGTGCCAGCAGTTACACACAGGGGAGTGGCTACACCTTC. V is TRBV6-6 and J is TRBJ1-2, with TRBD1 matching over 7 bases. This CDR3 spans 13 amino acids. Losses at the gene ends were 2 bases for V and 7 bases for J; bases not matched to a gene: 4. Looked up from germline, CDR1 is MNHNY and CDR2 is SVGAGI (reference sequence).

The chain carries TRBV30 and TRBJ2-2; possible D gene TRBD2, 6 bases. With 3 bases removed from V and 0 bases from J, the gap between germline ends came to 11 bases. The CDR3 length is 15 residues. The germline gives CDR1 GTSNPN, CDR2 SVGIG (reference sequence). The CDR3 sequence is CAWSRPGANTGELFF. CDR3 DNA: TGTGCCTGGAGCCGCCCGGGAGCGAACACCGGGGAGCTGTTTTTT.

The V call is TRBV15, the J call TRBJ1-1, with TRBD1 matching 11 bases. V lost 3 bases, J lost 6 bases, and 6 bases stayed unmatched. This CDR3 spans 15 amino acids. Germline CDR1 LNHNV, CDR2 YYDKDF (reference sequence). The CDR3 loop is CATSRGGQGAAEAFF. The DNA for the CDR3 is TGTGCCACCAGCAGGGGTGGACAGGGGGCTGCTGAAGCTTTCTTT. The full variable domain, in which reference TRBV15 and TRBJ1-1 provide the parts outside the CDR3, is DAMVIQNPRYQVTQFGKPVTLSCSQTLNHNVMYWYQQKSSQAPKLLFHYYDKDFNNEADTPDNFQSRRPNTSFCFLDIRSPGLGDTAMYLCATSRGGQGAAEAFFGQGTRLTVV.

The CDR3, as DNA: TGTGCCAGCAGCTTAGGTACAGGAGCCTCAACTAATGAAAAACTGTTTTTT. Translated, it gives CASSLGTGASTNEKLFF. The chain couples TRBV7-9 to TRBJ1-4, with D possibly being TRBD1 (5 bases). The CDR3 is 17 residues long. CDR1 and CDR2 from the germline V gene are SEHNR and FQNEAQ (reference sequence). V was trimmed by 1 base and J by 0 bases, leaving 12 bases between them. The whole variable domain, remainder taken from reference TRBV7-9 and TRBJ1-4, is DTGVSQNPRHKITKRGQNVTFRCDPISEHNRLYWYRQTLGQGPEFLTYFQNEAQLEKSRLLSDRFSAERPKGSFSTLEIQRTEQGDSAMYLCASSLGTGASTNEKLFFGSGTQLSVL.

This clone came up a few times. The chain couples TRBV4-1 to TRBJ2-5; 9 positions match TRBD1. This CDR3 has 16 residues. After removal of 2 bases from V and 3 bases from J, the junction contained 7 bases not matched to a gene. Germline values: CDR1 MGHRA, CDR2 YSYEKL. CDR3 DNA: TGCGCCAGCAGCCAAAATTTCCGGGACAGGGAAGAGACCCAGTACTTC. The encoded protein is CASSQNFRDREETQYF.

The table lists this clone with a few counts. This chain joins TRBV5-1 and TRBJ2-1; TRBD2 matches at 12 bases. The V gene's germline CDR1 is SGHRS and CDR2 YFSETQ. V lost 2 bases and J lost 4; bases outside the gene matches: 10. This CDR3 region has 18 residues. CDR3 amino acids: CASSFVTRTSGMYNEQFF. CDR3 bases: TGCGCCAGCAGCTTTGTGACCCGGACTAGCGGGATGTACAATGAGCAGTTCTTC.

This clone was recorded only once. The CDR3 is CASRMGQGYLNEKLFF. CDR3 sequence (DNA): TGTGCCAGCAGAATGGGACAGGGATACCTTAATGAAAAACTGTTTTTT. V and J are TRBV6-6 and TRBJ1-4; 9 bases agree with TRBD1. With V trimmed by 6 bases and J by 4 bases, 9 bases remained unmatched. There are 16 residues in the CDR3. Germline-derived CDR1 and CDR2 are MNHNY and SVGAGI (reference sequence).

The gene calls are TRBV11-3 and TRBJ2-7; 7 positions agree with TRBD1. CDR3 size: 14 residues. CDR1 and CDR2 (germline): SGHNT, YENEEA. V lost 8 bases, J lost 1 base, and 8 bases stayed unmatched. This CDR3 is CASGGRQGSYEQYF. DNA for the CDR3: TGTGCCAGCGGAGGTCGACAGGGTTCCTACGAGCAGTACTTC.

This sequence joins TRBV10-3 and TRBJ1-5; D possibly corresponds to TRBD1 (6 bases). CDR3 length equals 13 residues. Trimming pared 11 bases from V and 4 bases from J, leaving 15 bases between. Germline CDR1 reads ENHRY; CDR2 reads SYGVKD. Written as DNA, the CDR3 is TGTGCCCCCAGGGCAGGGGATAATCAGCCCCAGCATTTT. Its protein product is CAPRAGDNQPQHF.

The chain employs TRBV19 and TRBJ2-5; 8 nucleotides match TRBD1. Trimming took 7 bases from V and 4 from J; bases not matched to a gene: 2. Per germline, CDR1 LNHDA and CDR2 SQIVND (reference sequence). This CDR3 has 12 amino acids. CDR3 coding DNA: TGTGCCAGTAAACAGGGGGGAGAGACCCAGTACTTC. It specifies CASKQGGETQYF.

This chain links TRBV10-3 with TRBJ2-1; 8 bases fit TRBD1. The trim removed 6 bases at V and 8 bases at J, leaving 3 bases unmatched. The CDR3 is 12 residues long. Germline V gene sequence: CDR1 ENHRY, CDR2 SYGVKD. The CDR3 here is CAISQGADEQFF. In nucleotides, the CDR3 is TGTGCCATCAGCCAGGGGGCCGATGAGCAGTTCTTC.

This clone has just one count. V is TRBV30 and J is TRBJ1-6; TRBD1 matches at 12 bases. Trimming took 0 bases from V and 10 from J; bases not matched to a gene: 4. CDR1 GTSNPN and CDR2 SVGIG come from the germline V gene (reference sequence). The CDR3 extends over 15 amino acids. CDR3 nucleotides: TGTGCCTGGAGTGTGGGACAGGGGGCAGGATCACCCCTCCACTTT. Protein product: CAWSVGQGAGSPLHF. The variable domain in full, with the rest retrieved from reference TRBV30 and TRBJ1-6, is SQTIHQWPATLVQPVGSPLSLECTVEGTSNPNLYWYRQAAGRGLQLLFYSVGIGQISSEVPQNLSASRPQDRQFILSSKKLLLSDSGFYLCAWSVGQGAGSPLHFGNGTRLTVT.

V usage is TRBV9 and J usage is TRBJ1-2; possible D gene TRBD1, 6 bases. This CDR3 region has 17 residues. Looked up from germline, CDR1 is SGDLS and CDR2 is YYNGEE. Trimming shortened V by 1 base and J by 4 bases, and 20 bases separated the two germline ends. The CDR3 loop is CASSVKPGAPVGYGYTF. The CDR3, as DNA: TGTGCCAGCAGCGTAAAGCCAGGGGCGCCCGTAGGCTATGGCTACACCTTC.